The 9 T cell receptor beta chains below all came from one sample that was sequenced in a study of T cell clonality in common variable immunodeficiency. Study-wide results and limits: In common variable immunodeficiency, TCR beta chains reportedly carried fewer deletions and N-nucleotide insertions.

Repertoires were generated with immunoSEQ multiplex PCR, while TCRdb's copy carries only in-frame clones and drops some. The repertoire shows around 42,000 clones, none seen only once; the top ten take roughly 6%. What these receptors recognize is not known. Sequenced sample: peripheral blood mononuclear cells. Receptors were obtained from a human donor with common variable immunodeficiency.

This clone came up a few times. The junction shows a germline mismatch at one end, possibly a read error. The read gets to within 3 residues of the CDR3 end, and the germline J gene fills in the rest. V usage is TRBV7-7 and J usage is TRBJ2-7; 7 nucleotides match TRBD1. The germline CDR1 and CDR2 sequences are SSHAT and FNYEAQ (reference sequence). The CDR3 runs to 13 residues. The CDR3: CASSLAQGYEQYF. The covered CDR3 bases are TGTGCTAGCAGCTTAGCACAGGGGTACGAG.

This clone was seen many times. The missing CDR3 end, 3 residues past where the read stops, is filled in from the germline J gene. J is TRBJ2-7 and V is TRBV28, with TRBD2 identical over 9 bases. Germline CDR1 is MDHEN and CDR2 is SYDVKM. Trimming took 5 bases from V and 3 from J; bases not matched to a gene: 5. The CDR3 has 14 amino acids. The CDR3 is CASSGTSRDYEQYF. CDR3 DNA (partial): TGTGCCAGCAGTGGGACTAGCAGAGACTACGAG. The entire variable domain, with the rest obtained from reference TRBV28 and TRBJ2-7, is as follows: DVKVTQSSRYLVKRTGEKVFLECVQDMDHENMFWYRQDPGLGLRLIYFSYDVKMKEKGDIPEGYSVSREKKERFSLILESASTNQTSMYLCASSGTSRDYEQYFGPGTRLTVT.

This clone occurred a few times. The read terminates 3 residues ahead of where the CDR3 ends, so the germline J gene completes it. The genes are TRBV19 and TRBJ1-2; a possible D gene is TRBD1 (6 bases). This CDR3 has 13 residues. CDR1 and CDR2 from the germline V gene are LNHDA and SQIVND (reference sequence). CDR3 DNA, as far as it was read: TGTGCCAGTAGTCCAACAGGGACATACGGC. It is translated as CASSPTGTYG. The full CDR3 protein is CASSPTGTYGYTF.

This clone was seen repeatedly, ten times or more. The observed sequence ends 3 residues before the CDR3 terminus, with the missing tail filled in from the germline J gene. The genes are TRBV29-1 and TRBJ2-3, with D perhaps assigned TRBD1 or TRBD2 (7 bases each). Germline-derived CDR1 and CDR2 are SQVTM and ANQGSEA. V gave up 7 bases and J gave up 5 bases, with 28 bases separating them. This CDR3 has 17 amino acids. The CDR3 bases that were read are TGCAGCGCCGTCGGATTCACAGGGGAGGGAGGGAAAGATACG. It encodes CSAVGFTGEGGKDT. The whole CDR3 sequence is CSAVGFTGEGGKDTQYF.

Comment on this clone: The read halts 3 residues ahead of the CDR3 end, with the missing end drawn from the germline J gene. The chain recombines TRBV13 with TRBJ2-7, with D possibly matching TRBD2 (5 bases). CDR1 and CDR2 (germline): PRHDT, FYEKMQ (reference sequence). With 5 bases removed from V and 2 bases from J, the gap between germline ends came to 13 bases. This CDR3 has 14 amino acids. The CDR3 bases that were read are TGTGCCAGCAGCCCGCGGGTGGATGCCTACGAG. Amino acid sequence: CASSPRVDAYE. In full, the CDR3 reads CASSPRVDAYEQYF.

This clone was seen many times. The missing CDR3 end, 3 residues past where the read stops, is filled in from the germline J gene. The chain combines TRBV7-9 with TRBJ2-5, with 7 positions matching TRBD1. Trimming at V came to 3 bases and at J to 5 bases, leaving 6 bases not matched to a gene. The CDR3 totals 14 residues. Germline-derived CDR1 and CDR2 are SEHNR and FQNEAQ (reference sequence). This CDR3 is CASSFSRGFETQYF. The sequenced CDR3 bases are TGTGCCAGCAGCTTTTCCAGGGGGTTCGAGACC.

This clone occurred a few times. Read data end 3 residues before the CDR3 end; the end is taken from the germline J gene. The chain couples TRBV7-8 to TRBJ2-5; 7 bases match TRBD2. This CDR3 has 16 amino acids. The germline V gene encodes CDR1 SGHVS and CDR2 FQNEAQ. V was clipped by 1 base and J by 4 bases; unmatched bases: 9. The DNA read from the CDR3 is TGTGCCAGCAGCTTAGTGCTTGGGGCTAGCGGAGAGACC. Translating it yields CASSLVLGASGET. The whole CDR3 is CASSLVLGASGETQYF. The full variable domain, with the rest looked up from reference TRBV7-8 and TRBJ2-5, is GAGVSQSPRYKVAKRGQDVALRCDPISGHVSLFWYQQALGQGPEFLTYFQNEAQLDKSGLPSDRFFAERPEGSVSTLKIQRTQQEDSAVYLCASSLVLGASGETQYFGPGTRLLVL.

In its sample, this clone was seen many times. The sequenced fragment ends 3 residues before the CDR3 boundary, so the rest is inferred from the germline J gene. This chain joins TRBV20-1 and TRBJ2-1, with 7 bases identical to TRBD2. The trim removed 7 bases at V and 7 bases at J, leaving 22 bases unmatched. The CDR3 length is 17 residues. Germline V gene sequence: CDR1 DFQATT, CDR2 SNEGSKA (reference sequence). CDR3 DNA, as far as it was read: TGCAGTGTAGGGTTGGCGCGGGAGATATTCCTGGGGAATGAG. It is translated as CSVGLAREIFLGNE. The entire CDR3 protein reads CSVGLAREIFLGNEQFF.

This clone was counted ten times or more. The part of the CDR3 DNA that was read is TGCAGTGCTTGGACTAGCGGGAAGGGAAATGAG. Amino acid sequence: CSAWTSGKGNE. The CDR3 in full is CSAWTSGKGNEQFF. The chain carries TRBV20-1 and TRBJ2-1, with TRBD2 matching over 12 bases. The sequence runs out 3 residues before the end of the CDR3; the remainder is reconstructed from the germline J gene. The V and J ends lost 5 bases and 7 bases, in that order; junction bases with no gene match: 6. The CDR3 has 14 amino acids. Germline V gives CDR1 DFQATT, CDR2 SNEGSKA (reference sequence).